These 20 T cell receptor beta chains came from one sample sequenced in a study of T cell responses to AZD1222 COVID-19 vaccine. Clones were read by immunoSEQ multiplex PCR, and TCRdb kept only the in-frame ones, dropping some. Among about 83,000 clones listed, around 93% were seen once. The sequencing here drew on peripheral blood, taken 28 days after the second AZD1222 dose. These receptors came from an adult who received the AZD1222 COVID-19 vaccine.

This clone was observed a handful of times. The chain carries TRBV5-6 and TRBJ1-5; TRBD1 matches at 7 bases. CDR1 is SGHDT, CDR2 YYEEEE, per germline. The CDR3 sequence is 12 residues long. J was trimmed by 9 bases and V by 4 bases; bases with no gene match: 4. The CDR3 region has the DNA TGTGCCAGCAGCGGGCAGGGGGGGCCCCAGCATTTT. The encoded protein is CASSGQGGPQHF. The entire variable domain, with the rest obtained from reference TRBV5-6 and TRBJ1-5, is as follows: DAGVTQSPTHLIKTRGQQVTLRCSPKSGHDTVSWYQQALGQGPQFIFQYYEEEERQRGNFPDRFSGHQFPNYSSELNVNALLLGDSALYLCASSGQGGPQHFGDGTRLSIL.

The rearrangement joins TRBV18 to TRBJ1-1; D is ambiguous. Trimming left V 0 bases short and J 1 base short, with 6 bases between. CDR1 and CDR2 (germline): KGHSH, LQKENI. CDR3 length: 14 amino acids. CDR3 nucleotide sequence: TGTGCCAGCTCACCACCTGGCGGGAACACTGAAGCTTTCTTT. Protein sequence: CASSPPGGNTEAFF. The whole variable domain, remainder taken from reference TRBV18 and TRBJ1-1, is NAGVMQNPRHLVRRRGQEARLRCSPMKGHSHVYWYRQLPEEGLKFMVYLQKENIIDESGMPKERFSAEFPKEGPSILRIQQVVRGDSAAYFCASSPPGGNTEAFFGQGTRLTVV.

The chain recombines TRBV4-1 with TRBJ2-7; D is perhaps TRBD2 (5 bases). CDR3 length equals 16 residues. The V end was cut by 1 base, the J end by 4 bases, with 17 bases between. Germline loops: CDR1 MGHRA, CDR2 YSYEKL. The CDR3 spells CASSQVSASGPYEQYF. The CDR3 nucleotides read TGCGCCAGCAGCCAAGTTTCAGCCAGCGGCCCATACGAGCAGTACTTC.

This clone was detected once. One end of the junction varies from germline; a read error may be responsible. CDR3 coding DNA: TGTGCCAGCAGCCTAGACTTAGGGGGACCCCAAGAGACCCAGTACTTC. It is translated as CASSLDLGGPQETQYF. This sequence joins TRBV11-3 and TRBJ2-5, with D possibly being TRBD1 (6 bases). Germline loops: CDR1 SGHNT, CDR2 YENEEA. The CDR3 is 16 amino acids.

V is TRBV2 and J is TRBJ1-5; D not certain. Trimming left V 6 bases short and J 6 bases short, with 12 bases between. The CDR3 contains 13 residues. Germline CDR1 and CDR2: SNHLY and FYNNEI. CDR3 sequence reads: CASSPLRSQPQHF. The CDR3 DNA reads as TGTGCCAGCAGCCCACTTCGCAGTCAGCCCCAGCATTTT.

This chain connects TRBV10-3 to TRBJ1-2; 11 positions match TRBD1. Germline V gives CDR1 ENHRY, CDR2 SYGVKD. V lost 0 bases to trimming and J lost 4 bases; unmatched junction nucleotides: 4. CDR3 length: 16 residues. CDR3 coding DNA: TGTGCCATCAGTGAGTCGGGGACAGGGGGAATCTATGGCTACACCTTC. The encoded protein is CAISESGTGGIYGYTF.

The chain couples TRBV3-1 (or the pseudogene TRBV3-2) to TRBJ2-5; 7 bases line up with TRBD2. J lost 5 bases, V lost 6 bases, and 6 bases had no gene match. The CDR3 covers 13 residues. The V gene's germline CDR1 is LGHDT and CDR2 YNNKEL (reference sequence). The CDR3 nucleotides read TGTGCCAGCAGTAGCAAGCGGGGCGAGACCCAGTACTTC. Encoded protein: CASSSKRGETQYF.

The V gene is TRBV4-2, the J gene TRBJ1-2; 12 bases agree with TRBD1. The trim removed 0 bases at V and 4 bases at J, leaving 12 bases unmatched. CDR1 and CDR2 from the germline V gene are LGHNA and YNFKEQ. The CDR3 runs 19 residues. The CDR3 sequence is CASSQEAVSGTGGAYGYTF. Here the CDR3 DNA reads TGTGCCAGCAGCCAAGAGGCGGTTAGCGGGACAGGGGGCGCCTATGGCTACACCTTC.

The chain has TRBV5-4 and TRBJ2-7; TRBD2 matches 8 bases. V shed 4 bases and J 10 bases; nucleotides not matched to a gene: 7. Germline V gene data show CDR1 as SGHNT and CDR2 as YYREEE (reference sequence). The CDR3 runs 12 residues. CDR3 in DNA: TGTGCCAGCAGCACTGCCGGGGGGGAACAGTACTTC. Translated, it gives CASSTAGGEQYF. The whole variable domain, filled in from reference TRBV5-4 and TRBJ2-7, reads ETGVTQSPTHLIKTRGQQVTLRCSSQSGHNTVSWYQQALGQGPQFIFQYYREEENGRGNFPPRFSGLQFPNYSSELNVNALELDDSALYLCASSTAGGEQYFGPGTRLTVT.

V is TRBV19 and J is TRBJ2-1, with D perhaps given as TRBD1 or TRBD2 (5 bases each). V was pared by 4 bases and J by 7 bases, with 14 bases between. This CDR3 is 14 amino acids long. Germline values: CDR1 LNHDA, CDR2 SQIVND (reference sequence). As DNA, the CDR3 is TGTGCCAGTAGTAGGATCGGCAGGGAGAATGAGCAGTTCTTC. The encoded protein is CASSRIGRENEQFF. Complete variable domain (other parts from reference TRBV19 and TRBJ2-1): DGGITQSPKYLFRKEGQNVTLSCEQNLNHDAMYWYRQDPGQGLRLIYYSQIVNDFQKGDIAEGYSVSREKKESFPLTVTSAQKNPTAFYLCASSRIGRENEQFFGPGTRLTVL.

The chain has TRBV25-1 and TRBJ1-1; D not certain. The V and J ends lost 2 bases and 7 bases respectively, with 8 bases between them. The CDR3 has 12 residues. CDR1 is MGHDK, CDR2 SYGVNS, per germline. The CDR3 spells CASSEMGSEAFF. Written as DNA, the CDR3 is TGTGCCAGCAGTGAAATGGGCAGTGAAGCTTTCTTT.

This clone appeared once. The chain couples TRBV7-2 to TRBJ2-2; maybe TRBD1 (6 bases). The CDR3 sequence is 15 residues long. The V end lost 3 bases, the J end lost 7 bases, and 15 bases lay between the germline ends. The germline V gene has CDR1 SGHTA and CDR2 FQGNSA. For the CDR3, the DNA is TGTGCCAGCAGCTTCTACAGGGCCCCGAGCGGGGAGCTGTTTTTT. Translating it yields CASSFYRAPSGELFF.

This sequence joins TRBV27 and TRBJ2-7; the D gene is possibly TRBD1 (7 bases). Trimming shortened V by 3 bases and J by 2 bases, and 14 bases separated the two germline ends. CDR3 length equals 15 residues. Germline V lookup: CDR1 MNHEY, CDR2 SMNVEV (reference sequence). CDR3 nucleotide sequence: TGTGCCAGCAGTTTCCGGCAGGGGGGCACCTACGAGCAGTACTTC. It encodes CASSFRQGGTYEQYF.

This clone showed up just a few times. This chain joins TRBV12-5 and TRBJ2-7, with TRBD2 matching 9 bases. Germline V gene data show CDR1 as LGHNT and CDR2 as FRNRAP. V was pared by 4 bases and J by 1 base, with 2 bases of the junction left unmatched. CDR3 length equals 14 residues. This CDR3 reads CASGSTSGSYEQYF. Here the CDR3 DNA reads TGTGCTAGTGGTTCGACTAGCGGTTCCTACGAGCAGTACTTC.

V usage is TRBV6-5 and J usage is TRBJ1-2; D is perhaps TRBD1 (5 bases). The V end lost 7 bases, the J end lost 3 bases, and 12 bases lay between the germline ends. Germline V lookup: CDR1 MNHEY, CDR2 SVGAGI. The CDR3 totals 13 residues. DNA for the CDR3: TGTGCCAGCACTAAAACAGGAGACTATGGCTACACCTTC. This gives the protein CASTKTGDYGYTF.

The gene calls are TRBV28 and TRBJ2-4; the D gene is possibly TRBD1 (6 bases). The CDR3 consists of 14 residues. V was trimmed by 6 bases and J by 2 bases, leaving 11 bases between them. CDR1 is MDHEN and CDR2 is SYDVKM in the germline V gene. The CDR3 protein is CASRNQGPKNIQYF. The CDR3 coding sequence is TGTGCCAGCAGAAACCAGGGGCCCAAAAACATTCAGTACTTC.

The chain has TRBV21-1 and TRBJ1-4; TRBD1 reflects the table's D call only, with no check against the DNA. TRBV21-1 constitutes a pseudogene. The CDR3 spans 18 residues. The CDR3, as DNA: TGTGCCAGCACCAAACGTGGGACAGGGAAGAAGAGCAATGAAAAACTGTTTTTT. Protein: CASTKRGTGKKSNEKLFF.

Note on this clone: Germline and junction disagree at one end, which may indicate a read error. V gene TRBV2 combines with J gene TRBJ2-7; D perhaps matches TRBD1 (6 bases). Germline-derived CDR1 and CDR2 are SNHLY and FYNNEI. The CDR3 runs to 15 residues. CDR3 sequence (DNA): TGTGCCAGCAGTGAAGGGGCAGGGGCCTCCAACGAGCAGTACTTC. Its protein is CASSEGAGASNEQYF.

This clone appeared many times. This chain links TRBV9 with TRBJ2-7; 11 bases map to TRBD2. The CDR3 length is 16 residues. Unmatched junction bases numbered 9, after V lost 4 bases and J lost 3 bases. From germline, CDR1 is SGDLS and CDR2 YYNGEE. Here the CDR3 DNA reads TGTGCCAGCAGCCCTTGGGAGACTAGCGGGAACTACGAGCAGTACTTC. This translates into CASSPWETSGNYEQYF. The full variable domain, its missing parts supplied by reference TRBV9 and TRBJ2-7, is DSGVTQTPKHLITATGQRVTLRCSPRSGDLSVYWYQQSLDQGLQFLIQYYNGEERAKGNILERFSAQQFPDLHSELNLSSLELGDSALYFCASSPWETSGNYEQYFGPGTRLTVT.

This clone is labeled medium-sized. V is TRBV6-4 and J is TRBJ2-1, with D possibly TRBD2 on 7 matching bases. V gave up 5 bases and J gave up 0 bases, with 14 bases separating them. In germline, CDR1 is MRHNA, CDR2 SNTAGT. The CDR3 length is 16 residues. CDR3 sequence: CASSSLRGASYNEQFF. The CDR3 DNA follows: TGTGCCAGCAGTTCATTACGGGGGGCCTCCTACAATGAGCAGTTCTTC.